Here is one T cell receptor (beta chain) with its context. Only a few counts were recorded for this clonotype. It has no known antigen specificity. Base qualities are missing; no much larger clone stands one base away. V sheds 0 bases and J sheds 8 bases, leaving 15 bases between their ends. From the cysteine up to the phenylalanine, the CDR3 has a length of 15 residues. Only the CDR3 region is kept as DNA, spanning 45 bases read in frame from base 1. In the germline V gene, CDR1 corresponds to SGDLS and CDR2 to YYNGEE. This entry comes from a study of post-analysis software for immune sequencing data (dated by TCRdb to 2014 to 2015). Describing the broader study: The recorded disease courses included relapsing-remitting, secondary progressive and progressive-relapsing multiple sclerosis, and some patients had no subtype annotation. Patient repertoires were compared against roughly 12 previously published healthy control repertoires from donors aged about 6 to 28 years. A subset of samples was prepared in parallel using single-end sample barcoding, then pooled and co-amplified after Illumina adapter ligation. Paper-wide results and their limitations: The control group was slightly older than the multiple sclerosis patient group. Roughly 5 TRBV segments, including TRBV5-6, TRBV5-1 and TRBV20-1, were significantly more frequent in patients than controls. Compared with controls, multiple sclerosis patients had significantly lower normalized Chao1 diversity, a finding suggesting substantial peripheral T-cell clonal expansion. Strong co-clustering of samples prepared in the same batch was shown by direct clustering with F measure, prompting a batch-effect correction.

Receptor amplification or capture employed PCR. The reads were generated on an Illumina HiSeq 2500. To reduce PCR and sequencing biases, unique molecular identifiers were incorporated into the TCR beta cDNA libraries. Some 500,000 cDNA molecules were obtained for every 1 to 10 million input T cells, so each molecule roughly corresponded to one T cell. The patient libraries were prepared and sequenced with the same protocol used for the earlier healthy control dataset. Within a given batch, samples were prepared together, multiplexed and sequenced on the same HiSeq lane. Regarding the original processing steps: Raw barcoded reads were processed with MIGEC, and single-read molecular identifier groups were discarded before consensus assembly and CDR3 extraction. VDJtools was used for post-analysis of the clonotype tables, and diversity was normalized by down-sampling every dataset to the size of the smallest sample. In repertoire overlap clustering, CDR3 amino acid sequences, but not nucleotide sequences, were matched to correct batch-related cross-sample contamination. TCRdb reprocessing: public reads trimmed at Q25 with fastp, clones called with MiXCR, in-frame beta chains kept. Every distinct CDR3 protein forms one entry, paired with its most common genes and DNA. The V and J calls, along with clone size, are taken from TCRdb and not from the paper's own processing. The sample has 750,000 to 900,000 distinct CDR3 sequences on record, more than 45% of them singletons. The top ten hold roughly 4.4% of the sample.

To demonstrate the VDJtools post-analysis software, the study profiled TCR beta repertoires from the peripheral blood of around 13 young patients with multiple sclerosis. Multiple sclerosis patients were children and adolescents aged about 6 to 15 years. The V gene is TRBV9 and the J gene is TRBJ2-1; the D gene is perhaps TRBD1, from 5 matching bases. The sequence was collected from a girl aged 5-17 years with multiple sclerosis. The sample was blood. For the CDR3, the sequence is CASSVDPGLGDEQFF. The bases are TGTGCCAGCAGCGTAGATCCAGGGCTGGGCGATGAGCAGTTCTTC. The CDR3 plus the reference TRBV9 and TRBJ2-1 genes for the other parts give the full variable domain: DSGVTQTPKHLITATGQRVTLRCSPRSGDLSVYWYQQSLDQGLQFLIQYYNGEERAKGNILERFSAQQFPDLHSELNLSSLELGDSALYFCASSVDPGLGDEQFFGPGTRLTVL.